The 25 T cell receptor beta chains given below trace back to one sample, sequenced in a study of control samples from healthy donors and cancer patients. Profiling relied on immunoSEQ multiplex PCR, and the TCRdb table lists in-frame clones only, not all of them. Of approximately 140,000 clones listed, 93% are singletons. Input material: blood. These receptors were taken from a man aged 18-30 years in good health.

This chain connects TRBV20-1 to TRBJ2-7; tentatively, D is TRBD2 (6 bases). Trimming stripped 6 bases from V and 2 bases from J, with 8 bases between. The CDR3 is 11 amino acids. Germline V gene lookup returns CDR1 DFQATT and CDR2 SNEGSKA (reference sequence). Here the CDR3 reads CSAAGPYEQYF. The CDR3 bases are TGCAGTGCAGCGGGCCCCTACGAGCAGTACTTC.

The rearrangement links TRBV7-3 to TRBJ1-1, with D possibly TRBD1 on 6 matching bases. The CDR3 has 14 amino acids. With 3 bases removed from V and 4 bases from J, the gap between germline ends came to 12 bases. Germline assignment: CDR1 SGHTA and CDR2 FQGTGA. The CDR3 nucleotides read TGTGCCAGCAGCTTGGGCAGGGGCATCACTGAAGCTTTCTTT. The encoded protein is CASSLGRGITEAFF.

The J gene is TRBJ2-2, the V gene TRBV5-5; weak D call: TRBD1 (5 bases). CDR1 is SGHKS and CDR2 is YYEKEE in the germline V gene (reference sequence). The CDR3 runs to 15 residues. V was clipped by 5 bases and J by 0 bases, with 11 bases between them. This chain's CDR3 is CASSRQYTNTGELFF. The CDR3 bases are TGTGCCAGCAGTCGACAGTATACGAACACCGGGGAGCTGTTTTTT.

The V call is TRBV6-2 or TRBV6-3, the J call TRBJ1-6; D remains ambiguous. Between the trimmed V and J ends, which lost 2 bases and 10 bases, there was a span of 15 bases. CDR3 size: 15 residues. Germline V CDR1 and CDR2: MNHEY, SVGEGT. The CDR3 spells CASSYMGSGASPLHF. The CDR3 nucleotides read TGTGCCAGCAGTTACATGGGAAGCGGTGCCTCACCCCTCCACTTT.

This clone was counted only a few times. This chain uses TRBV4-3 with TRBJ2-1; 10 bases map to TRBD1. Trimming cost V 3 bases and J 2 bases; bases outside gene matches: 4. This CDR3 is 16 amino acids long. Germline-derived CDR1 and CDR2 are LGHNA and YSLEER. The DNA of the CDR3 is TGCGCCAGCAGCCAGGGGACAGGGGTTGCCTACAATGAGCAGTTCTTC. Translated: CASSQGTGVAYNEQFF.

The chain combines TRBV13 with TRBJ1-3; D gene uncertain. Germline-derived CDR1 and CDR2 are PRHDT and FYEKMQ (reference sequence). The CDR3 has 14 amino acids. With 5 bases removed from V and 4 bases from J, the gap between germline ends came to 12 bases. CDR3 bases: TGTGCCAGCAGCAGAGACACAGCGGGAAACACCATATATTTT. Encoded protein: CASSRDTAGNTIYF.

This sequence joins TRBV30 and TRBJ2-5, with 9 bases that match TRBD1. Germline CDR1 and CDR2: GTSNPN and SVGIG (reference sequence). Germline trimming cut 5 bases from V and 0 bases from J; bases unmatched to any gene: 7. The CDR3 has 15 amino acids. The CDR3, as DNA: TGTGCCTGGGTCCCCCGGGACAGGGACCAAGAGACCCAGTACTTC. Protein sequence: CAWVPRDRDQETQYF.

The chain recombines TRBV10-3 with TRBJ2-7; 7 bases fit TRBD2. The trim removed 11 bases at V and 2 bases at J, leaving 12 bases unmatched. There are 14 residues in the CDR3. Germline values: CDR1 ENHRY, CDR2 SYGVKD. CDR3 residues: CAVGGASGAYEQYF. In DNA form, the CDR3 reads TGTGCCGTTGGCGGGGCTAGCGGAGCCTACGAGCAGTACTTC.

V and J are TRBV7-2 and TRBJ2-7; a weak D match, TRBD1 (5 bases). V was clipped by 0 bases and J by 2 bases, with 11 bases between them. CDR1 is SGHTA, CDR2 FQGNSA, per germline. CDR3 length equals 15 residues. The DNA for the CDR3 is TGTGCCAGCAGCTTAGCCACAGCGACAGCCTACGAGCAGTACTTC. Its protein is CASSLATATAYEQYF.

CDR3 residues: CASSEEFSGGVYNEQFF. CDR3 sequence (DNA): TGTGCCAGCAGTGAAGAATTTAGCGGGGGAGTTTACAATGAGCAGTTCTTC. The V gene is TRBV2, the J gene TRBJ2-1, with 9 bases matching TRBD2. CDR1 SNHLY and CDR2 FYNNEI come from the germline V gene. CDR3 length equals 17 residues. The V and J ends lost 1 base and 4 bases, in that order; junction bases with no gene match: 8.

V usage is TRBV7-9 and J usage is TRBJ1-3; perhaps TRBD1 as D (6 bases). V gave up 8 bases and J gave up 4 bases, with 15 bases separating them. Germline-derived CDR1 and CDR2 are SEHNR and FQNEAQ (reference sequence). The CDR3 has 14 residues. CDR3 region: CASGVGGGGNTIYF. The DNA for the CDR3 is TGTGCCAGCGGTGTGGGGGGCGGCGGAAACACCATATATTTT.

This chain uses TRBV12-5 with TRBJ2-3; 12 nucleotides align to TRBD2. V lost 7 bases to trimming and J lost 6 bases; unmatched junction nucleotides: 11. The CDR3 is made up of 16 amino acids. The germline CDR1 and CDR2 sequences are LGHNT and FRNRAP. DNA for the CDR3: TGTGCTAGTGCCCTCCTAGCGGGGGGGCCTCTGGATACGCAGTATTTT. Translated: CASALLAGGPLDTQYF.

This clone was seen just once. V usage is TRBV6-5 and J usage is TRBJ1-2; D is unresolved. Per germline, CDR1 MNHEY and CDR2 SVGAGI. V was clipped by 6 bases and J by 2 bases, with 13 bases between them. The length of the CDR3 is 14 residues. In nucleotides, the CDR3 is TGTGCCAGCAGGTCTCCAACCGAGAACTATGGCTACACCTTC. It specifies CASRSPTENYGYTF.

In DNA form, the CDR3 reads TGTGCCAGCAGCCAAGATCAGGGCCAGTACAATGAGCAGTTCTTC. Its protein product is CASSQDQGQYNEQFF. The J gene is TRBJ2-1, the V gene TRBV7-8, with D maybe TRBD1 (5 bases). The CDR3 loop spans 15 amino acids. V was pared by 5 bases and J by 4 bases, with 15 bases between. Per the germline V gene, CDR1 is SGHVS and CDR2 is FQNEAQ.

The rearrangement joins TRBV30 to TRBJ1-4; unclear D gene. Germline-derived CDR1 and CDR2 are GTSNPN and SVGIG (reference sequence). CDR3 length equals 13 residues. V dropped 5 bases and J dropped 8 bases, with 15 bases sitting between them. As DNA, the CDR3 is TGTGCCTGGTTTGGGGAAGGGCACGAAAAACTGTTTTTT. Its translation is CAWFGEGHEKLFF.

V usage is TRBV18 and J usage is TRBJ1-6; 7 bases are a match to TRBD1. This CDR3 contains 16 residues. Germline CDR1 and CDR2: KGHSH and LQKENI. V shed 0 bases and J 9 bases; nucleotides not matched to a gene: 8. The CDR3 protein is CASSPPTGDLSSPLHF. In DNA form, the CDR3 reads TGTGCCAGCTCACCACCAACAGGGGATTTGAGTTCACCCCTCCACTTT. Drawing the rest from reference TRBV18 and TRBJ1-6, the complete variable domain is NAGVMQNPRHLVRRRGQEARLRCSPMKGHSHVYWYRQLPEEGLKFMVYLQKENIIDESGMPKERFSAEFPKEGPSILRIQQVVRGDSAAYFCASSPPTGDLSSPLHFGNGTRLTVT.

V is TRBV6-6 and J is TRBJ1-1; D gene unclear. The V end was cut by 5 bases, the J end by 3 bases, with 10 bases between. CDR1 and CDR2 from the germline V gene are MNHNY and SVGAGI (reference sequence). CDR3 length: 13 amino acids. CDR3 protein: CASSGDPYTEAFF. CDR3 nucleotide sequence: TGTGCCAGCAGTGGGGATCCTTACACTGAAGCTTTCTTT.

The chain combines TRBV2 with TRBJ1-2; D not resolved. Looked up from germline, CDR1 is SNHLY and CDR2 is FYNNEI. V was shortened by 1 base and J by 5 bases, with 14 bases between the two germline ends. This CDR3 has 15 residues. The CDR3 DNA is TGTGCCAGCAGTGAAGTGGGAGAGTGGGGATATGGCTACACCTTC. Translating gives CASSEVGEWGYGYTF.

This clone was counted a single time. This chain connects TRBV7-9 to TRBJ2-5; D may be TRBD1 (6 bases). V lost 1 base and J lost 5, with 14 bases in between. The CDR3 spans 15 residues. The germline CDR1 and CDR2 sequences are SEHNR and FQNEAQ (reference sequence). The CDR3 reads CASSLVRGAGETQYF. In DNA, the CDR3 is TGTGCCAGCAGCTTAGTCAGGGGTGCTGGGGAGACCCAGTACTTC.

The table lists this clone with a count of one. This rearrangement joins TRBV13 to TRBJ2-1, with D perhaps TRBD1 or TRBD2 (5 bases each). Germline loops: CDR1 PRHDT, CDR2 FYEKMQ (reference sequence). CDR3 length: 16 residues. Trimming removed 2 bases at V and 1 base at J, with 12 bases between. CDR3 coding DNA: TGTGCCAGCAGCTTAAGGGACGGAGTTTCCTACAATGAGCAGTTCTTC. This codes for CASSLRDGVSYNEQFF.

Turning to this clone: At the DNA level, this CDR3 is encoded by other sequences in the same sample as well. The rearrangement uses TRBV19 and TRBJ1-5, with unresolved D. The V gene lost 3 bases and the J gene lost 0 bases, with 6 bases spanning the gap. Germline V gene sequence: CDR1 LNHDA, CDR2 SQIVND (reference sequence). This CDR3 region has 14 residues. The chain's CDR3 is CASSIGGSNQPQHF. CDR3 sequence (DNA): TGTGCCAGTAGTATTGGCGGTAGCAATCAGCCCCAGCATTTT.

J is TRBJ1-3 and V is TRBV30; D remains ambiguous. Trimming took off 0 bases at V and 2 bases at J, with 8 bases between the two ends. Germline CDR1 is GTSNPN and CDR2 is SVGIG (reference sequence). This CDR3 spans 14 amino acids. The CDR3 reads CAWSVLVAGNTIYF. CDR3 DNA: TGTGCCTGGAGTGTACTAGTCGCTGGAAACACCATATATTTT.

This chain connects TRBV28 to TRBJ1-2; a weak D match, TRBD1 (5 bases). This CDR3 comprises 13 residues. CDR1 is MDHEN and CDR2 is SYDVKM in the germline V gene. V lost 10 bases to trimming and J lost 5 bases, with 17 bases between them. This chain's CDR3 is CAIVTGTGYGYTF. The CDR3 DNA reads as TGTGCCATAGTTACCGGGACGGGATATGGCTACACCTTC.

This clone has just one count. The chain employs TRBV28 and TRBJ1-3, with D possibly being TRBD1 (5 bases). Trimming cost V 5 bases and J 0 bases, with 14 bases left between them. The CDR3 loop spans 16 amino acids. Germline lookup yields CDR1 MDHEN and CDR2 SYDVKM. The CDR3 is CASSRGMTYSGNTIYF. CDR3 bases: TGTGCCAGCAGTAGGGGCATGACGTACTCTGGAAACACCATATATTTT.

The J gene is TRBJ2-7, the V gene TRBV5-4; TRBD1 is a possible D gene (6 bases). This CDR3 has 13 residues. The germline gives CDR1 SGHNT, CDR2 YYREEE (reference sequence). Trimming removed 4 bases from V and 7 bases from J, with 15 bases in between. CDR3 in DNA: TGTGCCAGCAGCACCGGCAGGGGCGGTGAGCAGTACTTC. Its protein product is CASSTGRGGEQYF. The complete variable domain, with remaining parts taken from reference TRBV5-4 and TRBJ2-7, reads ETGVTQSPTHLIKTRGQQVTLRCSSQSGHNTVSWYQQALGQGPQFIFQYYREEENGRGNFPPRFSGLQFPNYSSELNVNALELDDSALYLCASSTGRGGEQYFGPGTRLTVT.